These T cell receptor beta chains were read from a single sample in a study of early T cells in non-severe SARS-CoV-2 infection. One entry per CDR3 protein results from TCRdb running MiXCR on the 5' RACE reads. The sample shows tens of thousands of distinct CDR3 sequences, around 9% of them seen only once. Sequences were obtained from whole blood. The receptors come from an adult who was a healthcare worker with PCR-confirmed SARS-CoV-2 infection or an uninfected control (not recorded which). Each CDR3 is given with its conserved first and last residue. The D gene is left open where the match is weak. For some rows the clone size is stated as once, few or many, or as a class when expanded; others skip it.

size | D | J | V | CDR3 | DNA
NA | NA | TRBJ2-7 | TRBV7-8 | CASSLAGPYEQYF | TGTGCCAGCAGCTTAGCAGGGCCCTACGAGCAGTACTTC
few | NA | TRBJ2-7 | TRBV12-5 | CASGPSNGEQYF | TGTGCTAGTGGTCCCTCTAATGGCGAGCAGTACTTC
few | NA | TRBJ2-1 | TRBV5-1 | CASSFRVLSYNEQFF | TGCGCCAGCAGCTTTCGGGTACTCTCCTACAATGAGCAGTTCTTC
few | TRBD1 | TRBJ1-6 | TRBV6-5 | CASTYGTENSPLHF | TGTGCCAGCACTTACGGGACAGAAAATTCACCCCTCCACTTT
few | NA | TRBJ2-1 | TRBV3-1 | CASSQVYNEQFF | TGTGCCAGCAGCCAAGTATACAATGAGCAGTTCTTC
many | NA | TRBJ1-3 | TRBV4-1 | CASSQDRTSSGNTIYF | TGCGCCAGCAGCCAAGATCGGACGAGCTCTGGAAACACCATATATTTT
few | TRBD1 | TRBJ2-7 | TRBV4-1 | CASSQDRGTYEQYF | TGCGCCAGCAGCCAAGACAGGGGGACCTACGAGCAGTACTTC
few | NA | TRBJ2-5 | TRBV7-9 | CASSAPPQRVVQYF | TGTGCCAGCAGCGCCCCCCCCCAGAGGGTCGTCCAGTACTTC
NA | TRBD2 | TRBJ2-1 | TRBV24-1 | CATSDTSGGDEQFF | TGTGCCACCAGTGATACTAGCGGGGGTGATGAGCAGTTCTTC
NA | NA | TRBJ2-3 | TRBV5-1 | CASSPSDSTDTQYF | TGCGCCAGCAGCCCGAGCGATAGCACAGATACGCAGTATTTT
few | TRBD1 | TRBJ1-2 | TRBV12-3/TRBV12-4 | CASRTGAPYGYTF | TGTGCCAGCAGGACAGGGGCTCCCTATGGCTACACCTTC
NA | NA | TRBJ1-5 | TRBV19 | CASSMGGSTDQPQHF | TGTGCCAGTAGTATGGGCGGGAGCACCGATCAGCCCCAGCATTTT
many | NA | TRBJ2-1 | TRBV20-1 | CSARDPRRYEQFF | TGCAGTGCTAGAGATCCCAGGAGGTATGAGCAGTTCTTC
NA | NA | TRBJ1-5 | TRBV10-2 | CASSDPSEGFSNQPQHF | TGCGCCAGCAGTGACCCGAGTGAGGGATTTAGCAATCAGCCCCAGCATTTT
many | TRBD1 | TRBJ2-3 | TRBV12-3/TRBV12-4 | CASNVGQGLSDTQYF | TGTGCCAGCAATGTGGGACAGGGTTTATCCGATACGCAGTATTTT
few | TRBD2 | TRBJ2-3 | TRBV5-4 | CASSLNSGGAADTQYF | TGTGCCAGCAGCTTGAATAGCGGGGGGGCGGCGGATACGCAGTATTTT
NA | NA | TRBJ2-5 | TRBV11-3 | CASSRSRAEETQYF | TGTGCCAGCAGCCGTTCTAGAGCAGAAGAGACCCAGTACTTC
few | TRBD1 | TRBJ1-1 | TRBV10-3 | CAIKVTGDTEAFF | TGTGCCATCAAGGTTACAGGGGACACTGAAGCTTTCTTT
many | NA | TRBJ1-4 | TRBV7-9 | CASSLDQTTNEKLFF | TGTGCCAGCAGCTTAGACCAGACAACTAATGAAAAACTGTTTTTT
few | NA | TRBJ1-2 | TRBV27 | CASSLPRARGNYGYTF | TGTGCCAGCAGTTTACCACGGGCCCGAGGGAACTATGGCTACACCTTC
few | TRBD1 | TRBJ1-1 | TRBV10-2 | CASSVTGGTEAFF | TGCGCCAGCAGTGTGACAGGGGGGACTGAAGCTTTCTTT
NA | NA | TRBJ1-1 | TRBV4-1 | CASSHHRVNTEAFF | TGCGCCAGCAGCCACCACAGGGTGAACACTGAAGCTTTCTTT
many | NA | TRBJ2-1 | TRBV2 | CASTPGGLNEQFF | TGTGCCAGCACCCCAGGGGGGCTGAATGAGCAGTTCTTC
many | NA | TRBJ2-3 | TRBV25-1 | CATGREGTDTQYF | TGTGCAACAGGGAGAGAAGGCACAGATACGCAGTATTTT
NA | NA | TRBJ2-7 | TRBV9 | CASSVEGSTYEQYF | TGTGCCAGCAGCGTAGAGGGCAGCACCTACGAGCAGTACTTC
few | NA | TRBJ2-5 | TRBV25-1 | CASSDLPLTWVRAETQYF | TGTGCCAGCAGTGACCTTCCCCTGACATGGGTCCGGGCAGAGACCCAGTACTTC
many | NA | TRBJ2-3 | TRBV4-1 | CASSHPLVDTQYF | TGCGCCAGCAGCCACCCCTTGGTAGATACGCAGTATTTT
many | NA | TRBJ2-1 | TRBV29-1 | CSVPAAISYNEQFF | TGCAGCGTTCCAGCCGCCATTTCCTACAATGAGCAGTTCTTC
many | NA | TRBJ2-3 | TRBV11-2 | CASSLHRPDTQYF | TGTGCCAGCAGCCTCCACAGGCCAGATACGCAGTATTTT
NA | NA | TRBJ1-1 | TRBV7-9 | CASRSVSTEAFF | TGTGCCAGCAGGTCTGTAAGCACTGAAGCTTTCTTT